The clone carrying this T cell receptor (beta chain) appeared a few times. No antigen is known for it. TCRdb processed the 5' RACE reads anew with MiXCR; each CDR3 protein has one entry. The sample has 250,000 or so distinct CDR3 sequences; approximately 7.8% are singletons. The CDR3 contains 14 residues. Germline values: CDR1 SGHVS, CDR2 FQNEAQ. V was pared by 5 bases and J by 2 bases, with 13 bases between. This sample was included in a study of identical twins. General study points: Partial confounding of zero-insertion analyses by invariant MAIT and iNKT cells was possible. Out-of-frame sharing of TCR alpha in monozygotic twins was underestimated by models.

The data were also submitted as part of a second study, on yellow fever vaccine responses in identical twins. This second study notes: Twins reportedly showed a vaccine T cell response that seemed partly convergent and partly personalized.

The TCR comes from a woman between 18 and 29 years old in good health. Input material: CD8+ T cells sorted from blood. V is TRBV7-8 and J is TRBJ2-7; no reliable D call. CDR3: CASSLLRIAYEQYV. CDR3 in DNA: TGTGCCAGCAGCCTCTTAAGGATAGCCTACGAGCAGTACGTC.